This T cell receptor beta chain was retrieved from a study of blood T cell repertoires in COVID-19. With 4 bases removed from V and 7 bases from J, the gap between germline ends came to 19 bases. The CDR3 sequence is 16 residues long. Germline lookup yields CDR1 KGHDR and CDR2 SFDVKD. In the original processing: Nucleated cell number was recorded as an estimate derived from reference gene primer amplification. Profiled with immunoSEQ multiplex PCR; TCRdb holds only in-frame clones, not every one. Clonal size and the V and J genes are those of that table, whereas D and trimming came from the DNA. The data show some 100,000 clones, 85% to 95% seen once.

The TCR comes from a woman aged 55-69 years with active COVID-19. The rearrangement links TRBV24-1 to TRBJ2-1, with a tentative D call TRBD2 (5 bases). The sample comprised peripheral blood. The CDR3 nucleotides are TGTGCCACCAGTGAACCCACGGGGATTCCGGGGAATGAGCAGTTCTTC. Protein product: CATSEPTGIPGNEQFF.